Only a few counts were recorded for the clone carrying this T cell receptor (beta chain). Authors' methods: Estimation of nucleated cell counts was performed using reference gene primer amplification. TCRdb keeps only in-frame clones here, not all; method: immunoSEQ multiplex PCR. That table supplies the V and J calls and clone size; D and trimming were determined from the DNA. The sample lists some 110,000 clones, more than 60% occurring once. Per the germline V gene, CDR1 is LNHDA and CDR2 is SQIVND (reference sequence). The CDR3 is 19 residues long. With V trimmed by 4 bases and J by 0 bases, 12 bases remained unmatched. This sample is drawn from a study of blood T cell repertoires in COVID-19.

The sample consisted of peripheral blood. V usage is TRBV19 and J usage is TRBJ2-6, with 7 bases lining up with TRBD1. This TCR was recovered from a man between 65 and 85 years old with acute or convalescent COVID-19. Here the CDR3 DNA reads TGTGCCAGTAGTACGGAAAGGGACAGTTTGAGCTCTGGGGCCAACGTCCTGACTTTC. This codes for CASSTERDSLSSGANVLTF.